The source of this TCR beta chain is a study of spatial heterogeneity in lung cancer. Time point defined: sample taken at primary tumor resection. Trimming stripped 3 bases from V and 9 bases from J, with 21 bases between. The CDR3 covers 16 residues. Germline lookup yields CDR1 ENHRY and CDR2 SYGVKD. This clonotype turned up a few times. TCRdb re-analysed the 5' RACE reads in MiXCR, keeping a single row per CDR3 protein. The sample carries roughly 39,000 distinct CDR3 sequences, around 7% recorded once. The chain links TRBV10-3 to TRBJ2-1, with a possible D match to TRBD2 (6 bases). The sequencing used PBMCs, collected at surgery. This clonotype originated in a female donor with early-stage non-small cell lung cancer. CDR3 DNA sequence: TGTGCCATCAGTGATAAGGCGGCGGGGTTAGGTAGTGAGCAGTTCTTC. Protein sequence: CAISDKAAGLGSEQFF.